This T cell receptor (beta chain) was profiled in a study of T cell responses to AZD1222 COVID-19 vaccine. General study results and limits: Donors were chiefly white British, with a greater number of females, and clonal diversity was perhaps underestimated.

Profiling relied on immunoSEQ multiplex PCR, and the TCRdb table lists in-frame clones only, not all of them. In the table there are 150,000 to 200,000 clones, more than 85% of which are singletons. CDR3 size: 15 residues. V was cut by 2 bases and J by 3 bases, with 11 bases left in between. Germline V CDR1 and CDR2: MNHEY, SVGAGI. Points on this clone: What it binds is not known.

The gene calls are TRBV6-5 and TRBJ2-1; D not certain. The receptor comes from an adult in good health. The sample here was peripheral blood, taken on day 0 of AZD1222 vaccination. CDR3 region: CASSYGSSVYNEQFF. In nucleotides, the CDR3 is TGTGCCAGCAGTTACGGTAGCTCGGTCTACAATGAGCAGTTCTTC.